This T cell receptor beta chain derives from a study of CD8 T cells in Susac syndrome. General study findings and limits: A relatively small number of individuals underwent TCR sequencing and HLA analysis.

A note on this clonotype: Its antigen is currently unknown.

V was clipped by 5 bases and J by 2 bases; unmatched bases: 1. The V gene's germline CDR1 is SGHAT and CDR2 FQNNGV. The CDR3 runs to 14 residues. Controls were drawn from healthy donors and were matched for age and sex. Random hexamers were used to reverse transcribe an amount of about 0.5 to 1 ug RNA. Amplification of TCR beta CDR3 by immunoSEQ multiplex PCR spanned 54 Vbeta and 13 Jbeta. TCRdb independently ran MiXCR on the immunoSEQ multiplex PCR reads; one entry per CDR3 protein. This table has more than 75,000 distinct CDR3 sequences, approximately 92% appearing once. The clonotype originates from a human donor in good health. Source material: CD8+ T cells from PBMCs. The chain has TRBV11-2 and TRBJ1-5; 9 bases are a match to TRBD1. CDR3 sequence: CASSRTGGNQPQHF. The CDR3 DNA is TGTGCCAGCAGCAGGACAGGGGGCAATCAGCCCCAGCATTTT.